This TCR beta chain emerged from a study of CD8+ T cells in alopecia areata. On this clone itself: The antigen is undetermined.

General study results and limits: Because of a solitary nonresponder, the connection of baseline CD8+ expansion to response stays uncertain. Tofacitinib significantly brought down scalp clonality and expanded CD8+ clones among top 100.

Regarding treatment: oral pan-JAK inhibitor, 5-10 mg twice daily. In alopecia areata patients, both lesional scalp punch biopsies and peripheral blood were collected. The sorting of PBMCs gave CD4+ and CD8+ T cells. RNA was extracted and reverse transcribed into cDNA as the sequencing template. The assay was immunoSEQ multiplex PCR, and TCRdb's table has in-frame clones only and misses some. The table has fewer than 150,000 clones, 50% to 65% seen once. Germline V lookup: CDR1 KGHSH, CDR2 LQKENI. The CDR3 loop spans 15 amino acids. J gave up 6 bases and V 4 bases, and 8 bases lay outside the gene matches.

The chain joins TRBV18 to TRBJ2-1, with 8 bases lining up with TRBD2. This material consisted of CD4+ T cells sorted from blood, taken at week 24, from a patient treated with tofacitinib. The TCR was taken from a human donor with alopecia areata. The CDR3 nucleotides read TGTGCCAGCTCACTTTTTAGCACTAGCGGCAATGAGCAGTTCTTC. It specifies CASSLFSTSGNEQFF.